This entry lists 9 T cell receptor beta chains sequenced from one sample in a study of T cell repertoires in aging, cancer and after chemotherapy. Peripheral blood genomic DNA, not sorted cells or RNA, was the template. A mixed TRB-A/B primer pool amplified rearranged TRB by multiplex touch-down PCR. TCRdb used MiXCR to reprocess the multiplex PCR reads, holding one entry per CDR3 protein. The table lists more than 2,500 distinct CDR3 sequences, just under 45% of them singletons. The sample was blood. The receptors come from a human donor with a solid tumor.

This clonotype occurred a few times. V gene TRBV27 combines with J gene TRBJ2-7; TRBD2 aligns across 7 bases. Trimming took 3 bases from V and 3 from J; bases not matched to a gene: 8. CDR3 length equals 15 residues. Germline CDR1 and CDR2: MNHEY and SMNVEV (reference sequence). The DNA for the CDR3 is TGTGCCAGCAGTTTTAGGAATAGCGGGTTCTACGAGCAGTACTTC. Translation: CASSFRNSGFYEQYF.

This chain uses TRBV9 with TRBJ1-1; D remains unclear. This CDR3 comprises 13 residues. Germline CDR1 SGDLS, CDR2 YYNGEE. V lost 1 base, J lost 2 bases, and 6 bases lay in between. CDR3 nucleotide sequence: TGTGCCAGCAGCGTAACCGGAAACACTGAAGCTTTCTTT. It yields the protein CASSVTGNTEAFF.

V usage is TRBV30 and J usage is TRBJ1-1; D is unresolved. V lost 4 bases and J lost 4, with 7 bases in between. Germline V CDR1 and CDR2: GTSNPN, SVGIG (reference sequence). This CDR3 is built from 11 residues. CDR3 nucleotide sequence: TGTGCCTGGATACCGGGCACTGAAGCTTTCTTT. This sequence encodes CAWIPGTEAFF.

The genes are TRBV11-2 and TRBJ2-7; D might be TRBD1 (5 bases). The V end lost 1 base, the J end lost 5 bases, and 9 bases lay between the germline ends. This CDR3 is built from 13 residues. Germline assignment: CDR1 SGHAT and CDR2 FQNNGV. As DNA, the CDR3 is TGTGCCAGCAGCTTAGTAAGGACAAACGAGCAGTACTTC. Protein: CASSLVRTNEQYF. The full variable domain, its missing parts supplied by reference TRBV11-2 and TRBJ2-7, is EAGVAQSPRYKIIEKRQSVAFWCNPISGHATLYWYQQILGQGPKLLIQFQNNGVVDDSQLPKDRFSAERLKGVDSTLKIQPAKLEDSAVYLCASSLVRTNEQYFGPGTRLTVT.

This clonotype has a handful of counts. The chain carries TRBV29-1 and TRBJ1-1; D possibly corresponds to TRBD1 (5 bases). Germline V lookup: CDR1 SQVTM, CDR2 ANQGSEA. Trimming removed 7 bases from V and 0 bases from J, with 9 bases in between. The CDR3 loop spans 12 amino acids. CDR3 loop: CSAGTVNTEAFF. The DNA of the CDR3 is TGCAGCGCCGGGACGGTGAACACTGAAGCTTTCTTT.

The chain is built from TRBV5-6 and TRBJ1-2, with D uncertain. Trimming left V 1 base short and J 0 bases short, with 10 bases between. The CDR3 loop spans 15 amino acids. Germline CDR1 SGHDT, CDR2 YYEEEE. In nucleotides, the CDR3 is TGTGCCAGCAGCTTGTATGTAACAGCTAACTATGGCTACACCTTC. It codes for CASSLYVTANYGYTF.

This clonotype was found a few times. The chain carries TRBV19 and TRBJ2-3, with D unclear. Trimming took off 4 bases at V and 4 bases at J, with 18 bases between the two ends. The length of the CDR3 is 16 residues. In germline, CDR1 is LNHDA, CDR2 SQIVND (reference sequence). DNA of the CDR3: TGTGCCAGTAGTACTAGTTCGCCTGGTCCCGCAGATACGCAGTATTTT. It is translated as CASSTSSPGPADTQYF.

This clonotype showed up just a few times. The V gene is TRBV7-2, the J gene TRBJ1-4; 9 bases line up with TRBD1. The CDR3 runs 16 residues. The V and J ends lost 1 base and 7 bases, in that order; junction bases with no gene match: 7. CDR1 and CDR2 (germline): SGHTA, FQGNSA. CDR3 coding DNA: TGTGCCAGCAGCTTAGTATCGGGACAGGGACGTGAAAAACTGTTTTTT. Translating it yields CASSLVSGQGREKLFF.

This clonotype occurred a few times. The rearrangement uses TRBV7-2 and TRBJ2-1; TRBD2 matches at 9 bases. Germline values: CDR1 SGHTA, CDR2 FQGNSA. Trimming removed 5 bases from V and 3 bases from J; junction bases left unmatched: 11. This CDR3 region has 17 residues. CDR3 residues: CASSPSGGRANYNEQFF. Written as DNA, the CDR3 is TGTGCCAGCAGCCCGAGTGGCGGGAGGGCCAACTACAATGAGCAGTTCTTC.